Here is one T cell receptor (beta chain) with its context. This record comes from a study of blood T cell repertoires in COVID-19. Trimming took off 4 bases at V and 2 bases at J, with 16 bases between the two ends. The germline V gene has CDR1 MGHRA and CDR2 YSYEKL. The CDR3 totals 16 residues. Generated by immunoSEQ multiplex PCR, the TCRdb table keeps only in-frame clones and is missing some. The sample carries around 300,000 clones, 70% to 90% recorded once. The chain links TRBV4-1 to TRBJ2-3, with D possibly matching TRBD1 (6 bases). This sequence was found in a human donor in a cohort sampled during active COVID-19. Sequenced input: peripheral blood. The CDR3 coding sequence is TGCGCCAGCAGCCCAGTGGACAGACTCGCCACAGATACGCAGTATTTT. The encoded protein is CASSPVDRLATDTQYF.